This T cell receptor (beta chain) was observed in a study of cytomegalovirus exposure and HLA in healthy donors. Study background: Assignment to the Caucasian-associated ancestry cluster applied to about 80% of the approximately 400 genotyped donors. Regarding the study as a whole: Across donors, most TCRs were seen rarely, yet some public ones were widespread. In a later analysis, HLA-associated TCR beta chains were more clonally expanded than equally common others.

Amplification used 60 Vbeta primers and 13 Jbeta primers. Method: immunoSEQ multiplex PCR; TCRdb's copy keeps in-frame clones and lacks some. The sample contains nearly 110,000 clones, roughly 80% of which appear only once. In the case of this clone: Its antigen remains unidentified.

Sample: PBMCs. This sequence was found in a man younger than 40 in good health and CMV-seronegative.

For the CDR3, the DNA is TGCGCCAGCAGCCTCGGGATGAACTACGAGCAGTACTTC. Its protein is CASSLGMNYEQYF. The V and J genes are TRBV5-1 and TRBJ2-7, with D maybe TRBD2 (5 bases). Trimming shortened V by 4 bases and J by 3 bases, and 11 bases separated the two germline ends. The CDR3 totals 13 residues. The germline V gene has CDR1 SGHRS and CDR2 YFSETQ.